A selection of T cell receptor beta chains follows, all from one sample in a study of blood T cell repertoires in COVID-19. The method was immunoSEQ multiplex PCR; TCRdb's version includes in-frame clones alone and lacks a portion of them. Of around 200,000 clones in the sample, roughly 80% are singletons; the top ten hold roughly 13%. The sequenced sample was peripheral blood. The receptors shown here come from a man aged 50 to 60 who had recovered from COVID-19. CDR3s include the opening cysteine and the closing phenylalanine or tryptophan. A D gene is named only where the DNA matches it firmly. Some rows mark clone size as missing; the rest say once, few, many or name a class of expanded clone.

CDR3 protein,CDR3 DNA,J gene,clone size,V gene,D gene
CASSWGLAGVDTQYF,TGTGCCAGCAGCTGGGGGCTAGCGGGAGTTGATACGCAGTATTTT,TRBJ2-3,NA,TRBV6-5,TRBD2
CASSREASYNEQFF,TGTGCCAGCAGCCGCGAGGCCTCCTACAATGAGCAGTTCTTC,TRBJ2-1,NA,TRBV3-1/TRBV3-2,NA
CASSSRSGDSSYEQYF,TGTGCCAGCAGCTCTCGATCCGGGGACTCTTCCTACGAGCAGTACTTC,TRBJ2-7,NA,TRBV7-3,NA
CAIHEPGQGATEAFF,TGTGCCATACACGAACCGGGACAGGGGGCCACTGAAGCTTTCTTT,TRBJ1-1,NA,TRBV10-3,TRBD1
CASVEQGYGNTIYF,TGTGCCAGCGTAGAACAGGGTTATGGAAACACCATATATTTT,TRBJ1-3,few,TRBV2,NA
CASRGQGYNEQFF,TGCGCCAGCAGGGGACAGGGGTACAATGAGCAGTTCTTC,TRBJ2-1,NA,TRBV10-2,TRBD1
CASSVHGTGGGTSGSISYNEQFF,TGTGCCAGCAGCGTGCACGGGACAGGGGGCGGAACTAGCGGGAGTATATCCTACAATGAGCAGTTCTTC,TRBJ2-1,NA,TRBV9,NA
CASSPLWRTDTQYF,TGTGCCAGCAGCCCCCTCTGGCGCACAGATACGCAGTATTTT,TRBJ2-3,few,TRBV6-5,NA
CASSLSGTITDTQYF,TGTGCCAGCAGCTTGAGCGGGACGATCACAGATACGCAGTATTTT,TRBJ2-3,NA,TRBV7-3,TRBD2
CASSLDLGTVDNQPQHF,TGTGCCAGCAGCTTAGATCTGGGGACAGTAGACAATCAGCCCCAGCATTTT,TRBJ1-5,few,TRBV11-2,TRBD1
CASSRVDWGRGQETQYF,TGTGCCAGCAGCCGTGTGGATTGGGGGAGGGGACAAGAGACCCAGTACTTC,TRBJ2-5,NA,TRBV11-2,TRBD2
CASSPSGQGASNTEAFF,TGTGCCAGCAGCCCAAGCGGACAGGGGGCATCGAACACTGAAGCTTTCTTT,TRBJ1-1,NA,TRBV11-2,TRBD1
CATLAGGGDTQYF,TGTGCCACCCTAGCGGGAGGCGGAGATACGCAGTATTTT,TRBJ2-3,NA,TRBV24-1,TRBD2
CASSQRTGHWGGELFF,TGTGCCAGCAGCCAACGGACCGGACATTGGGGAGGGGAGCTGTTTTTT,TRBJ2-2,NA,TRBV12-1,NA
CASSQVEVTSTDTQYF,TGCGCCAGCAGCCAAGTAGAGGTCACCTCCACAGATACGCAGTATTTT,TRBJ2-3,NA,TRBV4-3,NA
CASSRWTTLQETQYF,TGTGCCAGCAGCAGATGGACTACACTCCAAGAGACCCAGTACTTC,TRBJ2-5,NA,TRBV7-9,NA
CASSQPDRHGYTF,TGTGCCAGCAGCCAGCCGGACAGGCATGGCTACACCTTC,TRBJ1-2,NA,TRBV3-1/TRBV3-2,TRBD1
CASSSSGLADQETQYF,TGTGCCAGCAGTTCCTCTGGGCTAGCGGATCAAGAGACCCAGTACTTC,TRBJ2-5,NA,TRBV27,TRBD2
CASSPGTGGETDTQYF,TGTGCCAGCAGTCCAGGGACAGGGGGCGAGACAGATACGCAGTATTTT,TRBJ2-3,many,TRBV28,TRBD1
CASTLRQGYEQYF,TGTGCCAGCACCTTAAGACAGGGGTACGAGCAGTACTTC,TRBJ2-7,NA,TRBV7-2,TRBD1
CASSPAGYNGELFF,TGTGCCAGCTCACCAGCGGGATATAACGGGGAGCTGTTTTTT,TRBJ2-2,once,TRBV18,NA
CASSLAGVSYEQYF,TGTGCCAGCAGCTTAGCGGGGGTCTCCTACGAGCAGTACTTC,TRBJ2-7,NA,TRBV7-3,TRBD2
CASSEVMQKNYGYTF,TGTGCCAGCAGTGAAGTAATGCAGAAAAACTATGGCTACACCTTC,TRBJ1-2,NA,TRBV6-1,NA
CASSLEGATEAFF,TGTGCCAGCAGCTTAGAAGGGGCTACTGAAGCTTTCTTT,TRBJ1-1,NA,TRBV7-9,NA
CASSQTGQGANYGYTF,TGTGCCAGCAGCCAAACGGGACAGGGGGCTAACTATGGCTACACCTTC,TRBJ1-2,few,TRBV27,TRBD1
CASSSDSYNEQFF,TGTGCCAGCAGCTCGGACAGTTACAATGAGCAGTTCTTC,TRBJ2-1,NA,TRBV5-4,NA
CASSPVTDNEQFF,TGTGCCAGCTCACCAGTCACGGACAATGAGCAGTTCTTC,TRBJ2-1,NA,TRBV18,NA
CASSYRRGDEKLFF,TGTGCCAGCAGTTATCGCAGGGGGGATGAAAAACTGTTTTTT,TRBJ1-4,NA,TRBV27,TRBD1
CASSKGSAEPSYNEQFF,TGTGCCAGCAGCAAAGGGTCAGCGGAACCCTCCTACAATGAGCAGTTCTTC,TRBJ2-1,NA,TRBV21-1,NA
CSVEDGQGSGYEQYF,TGCAGCGTTGAAGATGGACAGGGTTCGGGGTACGAGCAGTACTTC,TRBJ2-7,once,TRBV29-1,TRBD1
CASSQDGRDTDTQYF,TGTGCCAGCAGCCAAGATGGACGGGACACAGATACGCAGTATTTT,TRBJ2-3,NA,TRBV3-1/TRBV3-2,NA
CATRPGLTPGTDTQYF,TGTGCCACAAGACCTGGACTCACTCCCGGCACAGATACGCAGTATTTT,TRBJ2-3,NA,TRBV15,NA
CASSGLAGDTDTQYF,TGCGCCAGCAGTGGGCTAGCGGGAGATACAGATACGCAGTATTTT,TRBJ2-3,NA,TRBV10-1,TRBD2
CASSMGQGAEQYF,TGTGCCAGTAGTATGGGACAGGGGGCCGAGCAGTACTTC,TRBJ2-7,NA,TRBV19,TRBD1
CASSSQAPYEQYF,TGTGCCAGCAGCTCCCAGGCCCCCTACGAGCAGTACTTC,TRBJ2-7,NA,TRBV7-2,NA
CASSVGGGEDTQYF,TGTGCCAGCAGCGTAGGTGGGGGCGAGGATACGCAGTATTTT,TRBJ2-3,NA,TRBV9,NA
CASSSLAKNIQYF,TGTGCCAGCAGTTCCCTAGCCAAAAACATTCAGTACTTC,TRBJ2-4,NA,TRBV12-3/TRBV12-4,NA
CAISLGQGATDTQYF,TGTGCCATCAGCCTAGGACAGGGGGCCACAGATACGCAGTATTTT,TRBJ2-3,NA,TRBV10-3,TRBD1
CASSLQISTDTQYF,TGTGCCAGCAGTTTACAGATTAGCACAGATACGCAGTATTTT,TRBJ2-3,NA,TRBV27,NA
CASSMGGDRDAFF,TGTGCCAGTAGTATGGGTGGAGACAGGGATGCTTTCTTT,TRBJ1-1,few,TRBV19,TRBD1
CASSEPPGLALSYEQYF,TGTGCCAGCAGTGAACCACCCGGACTAGCGCTCTCCTACGAGCAGTACTTC,TRBJ2-7,many,TRBV2,TRBD2
CASSKRHDGAYEQYF,TGTGCCAGCAGCAAAAGACACGACGGGGCCTACGAGCAGTACTTC,TRBJ2-7,NA,TRBV9,NA
CASSMWQGVFGYTF,TGTGCCAGTAGTATGTGGCAGGGGGTCTTTGGCTACACCTTC,TRBJ1-2,NA,TRBV19,TRBD1
CASSLRTSGSYEQYF,TGTGCCAGCAGCTTGAGGACTAGCGGGAGCTACGAGCAGTACTTC,TRBJ2-7,NA,TRBV11-1,TRBD2
CASSKDSITYEQYF,TGTGCCAGCAGTAAGGACAGCATTACCTACGAGCAGTACTTC,TRBJ2-7,few,TRBV5-5,NA
CATSDGTSGYNNEQFF,TGTGCCACCAGTGATGGGACTAGCGGATACAACAATGAGCAGTTCTTC,TRBJ2-1,NA,TRBV24-1,TRBD2
CASSSGLAGSTDTQYF,TGTGCCAGCAGCTCCGGACTAGCGGGGTCGACAGATACGCAGTATTTT,TRBJ2-3,once,TRBV7-3,TRBD2
CASSTGQDVNNSPLHF,TGTGCCAGCAGCACCGGACAGGACGTAAATAATTCACCCCTCCACTTT,TRBJ1-6,NA,TRBV9,TRBD1
CAWEYDTHSNQPQHF,TGTGCCTGGGAATACGACACCCATAGCAATCAGCCCCAGCATTTT,TRBJ1-5,NA,TRBV30,NA
CAISGVFDEQFF,TGTGCCATCAGTGGAGTTTTCGATGAGCAGTTCTTC,TRBJ2-1,NA,TRBV10-3,NA
CAGYRVGSHTEAFF,TGTGCCGGTTACAGGGTAGGTAGTCACACTGAAGCTTTCTTT,TRBJ1-1,NA,TRBV30,NA